This paragraph covers one T cell receptor (beta chain) sequence. This sample stems from a study of blood T cell repertoires in COVID-19. The CDR3 loop spans 15 amino acids. Germline CDR1 is LNHNV and CDR2 is YYDKDF (reference sequence). Trimming left V 3 bases short and J 3 bases short, with 14 bases between. In the original analysis: The authors estimated nucleated cell counts from reference gene primer amplification. TCRdb's table, derived via immunoSEQ multiplex PCR, lists solely in-frame clones and lacks some. The V and J calls and clone size come from that table; D and trimming were worked out from the DNA. Among under 150,000 clones listed, nearly 85% were seen once.

Sample: PBMCs or T cells enriched from blood (not recorded which). This TCR was recovered from a man aged 50-60 years in a cohort exposed to, infected with or recovered from COVID-19 (not recorded which). V is TRBV15 and J is TRBJ1-2; possible D gene TRBD1, 5 bases. CDR3: CATSSDKAGHYGYTF. The CDR3 DNA is TGTGCCACCAGCAGTGACAAGGCGGGGCACTATGGCTACACCTTC.